Each of the 28 T cell receptor beta chains below was sequenced from the same sample in a study of T cells in women clearing cervical HPV infection. The repertoire was sequenced with immunoSEQ multiplex PCR; TCRdb's copy has only in-frame clones and lacks some. The data show tens of thousands of clones, and the top ten clones hold under 8%. The specimen was blood buffy coat. These receptors were taken from a woman between 18 and 70 years old with a cervical HPV16 infection that either progressed to CIN3+ or cleared (not recorded which).

In regard to this clone: Sequencing ends 3 residues short of the CDR3 end; the germline J gene provides the rest. V is TRBV20-1 and J is TRBJ2-7; 8 positions agree with TRBD2. V lost 8 bases and J lost 6; bases outside the gene matches: 12. The CDR3 loop spans 13 amino acids. Germline CDR1 reads DFQATT; CDR2 reads SNEGSKA (reference sequence). The CDR3 protein is CSIASGGIREQYF. The sequenced part of the CDR3 DNA is TGCAGTATAGCGAGCGGGGGAATTCGCGAG.

About this clone itself: The observed sequence ends 3 residues before the CDR3 terminus, with the missing tail filled in from the germline J gene. The chain employs TRBV2 and TRBJ2-5; 12 bases align to TRBD2. CDR1 is SNHLY and CDR2 is FYNNEI in the germline V gene. The CDR3 totals 15 residues. Trimming cost V 6 bases and J 5 bases; bases outside gene matches: 7. Here the CDR3 reads CASRASGGAGETQYF. The part of the CDR3 DNA that was read is TGTGCCAGCAGGGCTAGCGGGGGGGCCGGGGAGACC.

Comments on this clone: Sequencing ends 3 residues short of the CDR3 end; the germline J gene provides the rest. J is TRBJ2-3 and V is TRBV7-9; D is possibly TRBD1 (5 bases). The CDR3 consists of 15 residues. Germline assignment: CDR1 SEHNR and CDR2 FQNEAQ (reference sequence). Trimming took off 2 bases at V and 2 bases at J, with 11 bases between the two ends. The chain's CDR3 is CASSLMDIYTDTQYF. The CDR3 bases that were read are TGTGCCAGCAGCTTAATGGACATCTACACAGATACG.

Turning to this clone: The read terminates 3 residues ahead of where the CDR3 ends, so the germline J gene completes it. The chain has TRBV2 and TRBJ2-2; TRBD2 matches at 7 bases. This CDR3 has 15 amino acids. V was pared by 6 bases and J by 2 bases, with 6 bases of the junction left unmatched. The germline V gene has CDR1 SNHLY and CDR2 FYNNEI. The CDR3 loop is CASRGRGLNTGELFF. The sequenced part of the CDR3 DNA is TGTGCCAGCAGGGGGAGGGGCCTTAACACCGGGGAG. Variable domain in full (rest from reference TRBV2 and TRBJ2-2): EPEVTQTPSHQVTQMGQEVILRCVPISNHLYFYWYRQILGQKVEFLVSFYNNEISEKSEIFDDQFSVERPDGSNFTLKIRSTKLEDSAMYFCASRGRGLNTGELFFGEGSRLTVL.

Regarding this clone: The observed sequence ends 3 residues before the CDR3 terminus, with the missing tail filled in from the germline J gene. The rearrangement links TRBV19 to TRBJ1-5; a possible D gene is TRBD1 (5 bases). Trimming stripped 5 bases from V and 8 bases from J, with 13 bases between. This CDR3 is built from 13 residues. Germline CDR1 reads LNHDA; CDR2 reads SQIVND (reference sequence). The CDR3 loop reads CASSWGEREPQHF. The CDR3 DNA, read in part, is TGTGCCAGTAGTTGGGGGGAGAGGGAGCCC.

A remark on this clone: The CDR3 extends 3 residues past the end of the read, so its final part is completed from the germline J gene. The gene calls are TRBV9 and TRBJ2-5; 7 nucleotides align to TRBD2. This CDR3 has 14 residues. Germline-derived CDR1 and CDR2 are SGDLS and YYNGEE. V gave up 2 bases and J gave up 1 base; unmatched junction bases: 2. The chain's CDR3 is CASSVGGIQETQYF. The CDR3 DNA, read in part, is TGTGCCAGCAGCGTCGGGGGGATCCAAGAGACC.

A word on this clone: The CDR3 extends 3 residues past the end of the read, so its final part is completed from the germline J gene. V usage is TRBV6-1 and J usage is TRBJ1-2, with no clear D. Germline-derived CDR1 and CDR2 are MNHNS and SASEGT. The V and J ends lost 0 bases and 4 bases respectively, with 12 bases between them. This CDR3 is 15 amino acids long. CDR3 DNA, as far as it was read: TGTGCCAGCAGTGAAGCCCCCGGGGAGGGCTATGGC. Residues: CASSEAPGEGYG. The whole CDR3 region reads CASSEAPGEGYGYTF.

Remarks on this clone: The read ends 3 residues before the CDR3 terminus; that terminus is restored from the germline J gene. This chain uses TRBV13 with TRBJ2-1; a possible D gene is TRBD1 (7 bases). Germline V CDR1 and CDR2: PRHDT, FYEKMQ (reference sequence). V shed 5 bases and J shed 9 bases, with 20 bases lying between them. This CDR3 has 15 residues. CDR3 loop: CASSLTSGGRTEQFF. The DNA read from the CDR3 is TGTGCCAGCAGCCTGACCTCAGGGGGGAGGACTGAG.

About this clone: The read ends 3 residues before the CDR3 terminus; that terminus is restored from the germline J gene. The J gene is TRBJ2-3, the V gene TRBV7-6, with TRBD2 matching over 14 bases. CDR1 is SGHVS and CDR2 is FNYEAQ in the germline V gene. With V trimmed by 4 bases and J by 4 bases, 4 bases remained unmatched. The CDR3 loop spans 16 amino acids. The CDR3 region is CASSSSTSGGADTQYF. CDR3 DNA (partial): TGTGCCAGCAGCTCGTCGACTAGCGGGGGGGCAGATACG.

The chain's CDR3 is CASSPQGARGYTF. The CDR3 bases that were read are TGTGCCAGCAGCCCACAGGGGGCGCGAGGC. The V and J genes are TRBV5-6 and TRBJ1-2; 9 nucleotides match TRBD1. The read comes to an end 3 residues before the CDR3 does, leaving the germline J gene to fill in the end. This CDR3 spans 13 amino acids. Germline values: CDR1 SGHDT, CDR2 YYEEEE.

As concerns this clone: Read sequence stops 3 residues before the CDR3 end, and the germline J gene provides the missing end. V is TRBV5-1 and J is TRBJ2-2; TRBD2 matches 8 bases. This CDR3 region has 16 residues. V shed 3 bases, J shed 2 bases, and the junction held 6 bases outside the gene matches. Germline CDR1 SGHRS, CDR2 YFSETQ. The DNA read from the CDR3 is TGCGCCAGCAGCTCCCCCGGGGGGGTTAACACCGGGGAG. Protein product: CASSSPGGVNTGE. The full CDR3 is CASSSPGGVNTGELFF.

Comment on this clone: The read ends 3 residues before the CDR3 terminus; that terminus is restored from the germline J gene. This chain uses TRBV4-1 with TRBJ2-4; 9 bases agree with TRBD2. Germline CDR1 and CDR2: MGHRA and YSYEKL. This CDR3 comprises 15 residues. Trimming at V came to 0 bases and at J to 7 bases, leaving 4 bases not matched to a gene. The sequenced CDR3 bases are TGCGCCAGCAGCCAAGATGGGACTAGCATCAACATT. Translation: CASSQDGTSINI. The CDR3 in full is CASSQDGTSINIQYF.

The sequenced part of the CDR3 DNA is TGCAGTGCCAATTCAGTGAATTCACCC. Amino acid sequence: CSANSVNSP. The entire CDR3 protein reads CSANSVNSPLHF. The genes are TRBV20-1 and TRBJ1-6; unclear D gene. The read terminates 3 residues before the CDR3 end, so the remaining end is supplied by the germline J gene. The V gene's germline CDR1 is DFQATT and CDR2 SNEGSKA (reference sequence). The CDR3 is 12 amino acids. The V end lost 6 bases, the J end lost 7 bases, and 10 bases lay between the germline ends.

The DNA read from the CDR3 is TGTGCCAGCAGTTCCCGGGACAGGGGTGCGGGGTCCTACGAG. This sequence encodes CASSSRDRGAGSYE. The whole CDR3 protein is CASSSRDRGAGSYEQYF. The V and J genes are TRBV12-3 or TRBV12-4 and TRBJ2-7, with 10 nucleotides matching TRBD1. Read sequence stops 3 residues before the CDR3 end, and the germline J gene provides the missing end. This CDR3 spans 17 amino acids. J was trimmed by 1 base and V by 4 bases; bases with no gene match: 10.

Concerning this clone: Read data end 3 residues before the CDR3 end; the end is taken from the germline J gene. This chain links TRBV4-1 with TRBJ1-4; the match to TRBD1 covers 7 bases. V gave up 0 bases and J gave up 7 bases; unmatched junction bases: 8. There are 16 residues in the CDR3. From germline, CDR1 is MGHRA and CDR2 YSYEKL. The CDR3 here is CASSQDWDRRAEKLFF. The sequenced CDR3 bases are TGCGCCAGCAGCCAAGATTGGGACAGAAGGGCTGAAAAA.

About this clone: The read halts 3 residues ahead of the CDR3 end, with the missing end drawn from the germline J gene. V usage is TRBV6-1 and J usage is TRBJ2-2; TRBD1 matches at 8 bases. The CDR3 consists of 15 residues. Losses at the gene ends were 3 bases for V and 3 bases for J; bases not matched to a gene: 3. Germline V gene data show CDR1 as MNHNS and CDR2 as SASEGT. The sequenced part of the CDR3 DNA is TGTGCCAGCAGTGAGGGACAGGCCCACACCGGGGAG. Its protein product is CASSEGQAHTGE. The full CDR3 reads CASSEGQAHTGELFF.

To note about this clone: The observed sequence ends 3 residues before the CDR3 terminus, with the missing tail filled in from the germline J gene. The chain uses TRBV7-9 and TRBJ1-2, with a weak D call TRBD1 (5 bases). The V and J ends lost 4 bases and 3 bases respectively, with 15 bases between them. This CDR3 region has 15 residues. Germline loops: CDR1 SEHNR, CDR2 FQNEAQ (reference sequence). CDR3 region: CASSSGHTSDYGYTF. Partial CDR3 DNA: TGTGCCAGCAGCTCCGGACACACATCGGACTATGGC.

Note on this clone: The read terminates 3 residues before the CDR3 end, so the remaining end is supplied by the germline J gene. The chain joins TRBV29-1 to TRBJ2-1; no clear D gene. CDR1 and CDR2 (germline): SQVTM, ANQGSEA. Trimming took 2 bases from V and 7 from J, leaving 9 bases between them. CDR3 length equals 12 residues. CDR3 protein: CSVERAFNEQFF. The CDR3 bases that were read are TGCAGCGTTGAAAGGGCATTTAATGAG.

Regarding this clone: The CDR3 end is not reached by the read, which stops 3 residues before it; the germline J gene fills it in. The V and J genes are TRBV29-1 and TRBJ2-7; D gene ambiguous. Germline assignment: CDR1 SQVTM and CDR2 ANQGSEA. This CDR3 spans 11 amino acids. V was pared by 7 bases and J by 2 bases, with 9 bases between. Incomplete CDR3 DNA: TGCAGCGCAACAAGGGCCTACGAG. Translated: CSATRAYE. In full, the CDR3 reads CSATRAYEQYF.

To note about this clone: The read gets to within 3 residues of the CDR3 end, and the germline J gene fills in the rest. The V call is TRBV6-4, the J call TRBJ2-5; 13 positions match TRBD2. Losses at the gene ends were 8 bases for V and 0 bases for J; bases not matched to a gene: 6. This CDR3 has 16 residues. The germline CDR1 and CDR2 sequences are MRHNA and SNTAGT. CDR3 DNA, as far as it was read: TGTGCCAGCGGCCTTACTAGCGGGGGGGACCAAGAGACC. It translates to CASGLTSGGDQET. In full, the CDR3 reads CASGLTSGGDQETQYF.

As regards this clone: The CDR3 end lies 3 residues beyond the end of the read and is filled in from the germline J gene. The chain carries TRBV5-1 and TRBJ1-2, with a tentative D call TRBD1 (6 bases). The CDR3 has 13 amino acids. Germline V gives CDR1 SGHRS, CDR2 YFSETQ. This chain's CDR3 is CASSPGQYDGYTF. Partial CDR3 DNA: TGCGCCAGCAGCCCCGGACAGTATGACGGC.

Notes on this clone: The sequence runs out 3 residues before the end of the CDR3; the remainder is reconstructed from the germline J gene. The chain joins TRBV6-1 to TRBJ1-3; TRBD1 might be the D (6 bases). The CDR3 is 14 amino acids. Per the germline V gene, CDR1 is MNHNS and CDR2 is SASEGT. Trimming pared 4 bases from V and 3 bases from J, leaving 10 bases between. The chain's CDR3 is CASSVAGVGNTIYF. CDR3 DNA, as far as it was read: TGTGCCAGCAGTGTGGCAGGGGTTGGAAACACC.

Note on this clone: The CDR3 end lies 3 residues beyond the end of the read and is filled in from the germline J gene. The rearrangement uses TRBV10-3 and TRBJ2-1; 13 bases align to TRBD2. Germline V gives CDR1 ENHRY, CDR2 SYGVKD. This CDR3 has 17 residues. The V and J ends lost 6 bases and 0 bases, in that order; junction bases with no gene match: 5. The CDR3 region is CAISAGTSGDSYNEQFF. Partial CDR3 DNA: TGTGCCATCAGCGCCGGGACTAGCGGGGACTCCTACAATGAG.

As to this clone: The read ends 3 residues before the CDR3 terminus; that terminus is restored from the germline J gene. The rearrangement uses TRBV10-3 and TRBJ1-6; D gene ambiguous. CDR1 and CDR2 (germline): ENHRY, SYGVKD. There are 13 residues in the CDR3. Trimming cost V 10 bases and J 7 bases, with 14 bases left between them. Incomplete CDR3 DNA: TGTGCCAAGAAGGCGGAGTTGAATTCACCC. Protein product: CAKKAELNSP. The CDR3 in its entirety is CAKKAELNSPLHF.

Details on this clone: Coverage ceases 3 residues before the CDR3 finishes, and the germline J gene fills in the end. V is TRBV13 and J is TRBJ1-6, with D possibly being TRBD1 (5 bases). Deletions cut 3 bases from V and 0 bases from J, with 12 bases between. The CDR3 loop spans 17 amino acids. Germline CDR1 PRHDT, CDR2 FYEKMQ (reference sequence). The CDR3 bases that were read are TGTGCCAGCAGCTTCGACAGTCGAAGCTCCTATAATTCACCC. The encoded protein is CASSFDSRSSYNSP. The full-length CDR3 reads as CASSFDSRSSYNSPLHF.

Comments on this clone: The CDR3 end is not reached by the read, which stops 3 residues before it; the germline J gene fills it in. The chain couples TRBV6-2 or TRBV6-3 to TRBJ1-6; possible D gene TRBD1, 6 bases. The V and J ends lost 8 bases and 10 bases respectively, with 21 bases between them. Germline-derived CDR1 and CDR2 are MNHEY and SVGEGT. The CDR3 sequence is 15 residues long. The CDR3 region is CASRPPGDESSPLHF. CDR3 DNA (partial): TGTGCCAGCCGCCCGCCAGGGGATGAGAGCTCACCC.

Concerning this clone itself: The read ends 3 residues early relative to the CDR3; the germline J gene fills the gap. V usage is TRBV5-1 and J usage is TRBJ2-7, with 9 bases lining up with TRBD1. Germline V gene sequence: CDR1 SGHRS, CDR2 YFSETQ. This CDR3 is 19 amino acids long. The V gene end was trimmed by 2 bases and the J gene end by 0 bases; junction bases not matched to a gene: 15. The CDR3 region is CASSFPGTGSTKSSYEQYF. The sequenced CDR3 bases are TGCGCCAGCAGCTTCCCTGGGACAGGGTCGACAAAAAGCTCCTACGAG.

In the case of this clone: The CDR3 is cut off 3 residues early in the read; its end comes from the germline J gene. The gene calls are TRBV5-1 and TRBJ1-2; D is perhaps TRBD1 (5 bases). Germline V gene data show CDR1 as SGHRS and CDR2 as YFSETQ. The CDR3 length is 12 residues. The CDR3 loop is CASSPSGGGYTF. Partial CDR3 DNA: TGCGCCAGCAGCCCCTCGGGGGGAGGC. Full variable domain (outside the CDR3, taken from reference TRBV5-1 and TRBJ1-2): KAGVTQTPRYLIKTRGQQVTLSCSPISGHRSVSWYQQTPGQGLQFLFEYFSETQRNKGNFPGRFSGRQFSNSRSEMNVSTLELGDSALYLCASSPSGGGYTFGSGTRLTVV.